Following are 16 T cell receptor beta chains from one sample sequenced in a study of blood T cell repertoires in COVID-19. Here immunoSEQ multiplex PCR was the method, and the copy in TCRdb shows in-frame clones only, minus some. The sample has 200,000 to 250,000 clones; around 88% are singletons. The specimen was peripheral blood. The receptor set was obtained from a man younger than 30 with active or convalescent COVID-19.

V and J are TRBV6-5 and TRBJ1-5, with 7 bases matching TRBD1. Germline trimming cut 6 bases from V and 4 bases from J; bases unmatched to any gene: 6. CDR3 length equals 14 residues. Germline V gene data show CDR1 as MNHEY and CDR2 as SVGAGI. The CDR3 DNA reads as TGTGCCAGCAGAGATACAGGGGCTAATCAGCCCCAGCATTTT. The encoded protein is CASRDTGANQPQHF.

The chain couples TRBV6-2 or TRBV6-3 to TRBJ1-5; 8 nucleotides line up with TRBD1. CDR1 is MNHEY, CDR2 SVGEGT, per germline. The CDR3 sequence is 16 residues long. Germline trimming cut 3 bases from V and 5 bases from J; bases unmatched to any gene: 9. The CDR3 DNA follows: TGTGCCAGCAGTTATGGGGACAGGAGCCTGTATCAGCCCCAGCATTTT. Translated: CASSYGDRSLYQPQHF.

This clone appeared a few times. The chain has TRBV6-5 and TRBJ1-1; D unresolved. The CDR3 consists of 13 residues. Trimming cost V 11 bases and J 1 base, with 14 bases left between them. The germline CDR1 and CDR2 sequences are MNHEY and SVGAGI. In DNA form, the CDR3 reads TGTGCCGAGGCCATAGCGGCGAACACTGAAGCTTTCTTT. This encodes CAEAIAANTEAFF.

The J gene is TRBJ2-2, the V gene TRBV5-4; 7 bases are shared with TRBD2. The germline V gene encodes CDR1 SGHNT and CDR2 YYREEE (reference sequence). The CDR3 runs 16 residues. J lost 4 bases, V lost 3 bases, and 9 bases had no gene match. CDR3 nucleotides: TGTGCCAGCAGCTCCCTTGGCGGGAGAGGCACCGGGGAGCTGTTTTTT. This codes for CASSSLGGRGTGELFF.

V and J are TRBV3-1 (or the pseudogene TRBV3-2) and TRBJ2-1; 11 nucleotides match TRBD2. This CDR3 comprises 16 residues. With 3 bases clipped from V and 8 bases from J, the junction kept 9 bases outside the gene matches. In germline, CDR1 is LGHDT, CDR2 YNNKEL (reference sequence). CDR3 amino acids: CASSQIAGGFSDEQFF. CDR3 bases: TGTGCCAGCAGCCAGATAGCGGGAGGGTTTTCGGATGAGCAGTTCTTC.

This clone appeared once. The rearrangement joins TRBV18 to TRBJ1-4; a possible D gene is TRBD1 (5 bases). Germline CDR1 is KGHSH and CDR2 is LQKENI. The length of the CDR3 is 15 residues. V shed 2 bases and J shed 3 bases, with 10 bases lying between them. CDR3 in DNA: TGTGCCAGCTCACCAGTCGGGGGATCTAATGAAAAACTGTTTTTT. Its translation: CASSPVGGSNEKLFF.

V usage is TRBV6-6 and J usage is TRBJ2-7; D call uncertain. Germline CDR1 and CDR2: MNHNY and SVGAGI (reference sequence). Trimming stripped 5 bases from V and 4 bases from J, with 9 bases between. This CDR3 region has 12 residues. In DNA form, the CDR3 reads TGTGCCAGCAGTCCGTACTATTACGAGCAGTACTTC. Translated: CASSPYYYEQYF.

This chain uses TRBV11-2 with TRBJ2-7; tentative D call: TRBD2 (6 bases). The CDR3 is 15 amino acids. The V end was cut by 3 bases, the J end by 2 bases, with 14 bases between. The V gene's germline CDR1 is SGHAT and CDR2 FQNNGV. The CDR3 DNA follows: TGTGCCAGCAGCTTGAGTCTAGCGCCCACCTACGAGCAGTACTTC. Its protein is CASSLSLAPTYEQYF.

The chain combines TRBV7-2 with TRBJ2-5; D perhaps matches TRBD1 (5 bases). Trimming left V 5 bases short and J 3 bases short, with 13 bases between. This CDR3 is 14 amino acids long. CDR1 and CDR2 from the germline V gene are SGHTA and FQGNSA. As DNA, the CDR3 is TGTGCCAGCAGCCCAAATCGACAGAAAGAGACCCAGTACTTC. Protein product: CASSPNRQKETQYF.

The rearrangement uses TRBV19 and TRBJ2-1; a possible D gene is TRBD2 (6 bases). CDR3 length: 14 residues. Germline CDR1 and CDR2: LNHDA and SQIVND (reference sequence). The V end was cut by 7 bases, the J end by 2 bases, with 12 bases between. CDR3 DNA: TGTGCCAGTACGGGGGACCCCACCTACAATGAGCAGTTCTTC. Protein product: CASTGDPTYNEQFF.

The chain couples TRBV5-8 to TRBJ2-5; weak D call: TRBD2 (6 bases). The CDR3 contains 16 residues. Germline CDR1 is SGHTS and CDR2 is YDEGEE. V was shortened by 1 base and J by 5 bases, with 18 bases between the two germline ends. In DNA, the CDR3 is TGTGCCAGCAGCTTGTCACGGGTGGGAGGAGGGGAGACCCAGTACTTC. This translates into CASSLSRVGGGETQYF.

The genes are TRBV30 and TRBJ1-1; D unresolved. V shed 2 bases and J shed 8 bases, with 21 bases lying between them. CDR3 length: 15 residues. Germline CDR1 GTSNPN, CDR2 SVGIG (reference sequence). DNA of the CDR3: TGTGCCTGGAGTAAGACCGCAGGACTATTTCTCGAAGCTTTCTTT. It specifies CAWSKTAGLFLEAFF. The variable domain in full, completed from reference TRBV30 and TRBJ1-1, reads SQTIHQWPATLVQPVGSPLSLECTVEGTSNPNLYWYRQAAGRGLQLLFYSVGIGQISSEVPQNLSASRPQDRQFILSSKKLLLSDSGFYLCAWSKTAGLFLEAFFGQGTRLTVV.

The genes are TRBV7-9 and TRBJ1-2; D possibly corresponds to TRBD1 (6 bases). V was clipped by 5 bases and J by 5 bases, with 9 bases between them. The CDR3 length is 12 residues. Germline CDR1 and CDR2: SEHNR and FQNEAQ (reference sequence). The CDR3 loop is CASSRDIYGYTF. The CDR3 DNA sequence: TGTGCCAGCAGCCGGGACATATATGGCTACACCTTC. Using reference TRBV7-9 and TRBJ1-2 for the parts outside the CDR3, the full variable domain is DTGVSQNPRHKITKRGQNVTFRCDPISEHNRLYWYRQTLGQGPEFLTYFQNEAQLEKSRLLSDRFSAERPKGSFSTLEIQRTEQGDSAMYLCASSRDIYGYTFGSGTRLTVV.

V usage is TRBV3-1 (or the pseudogene TRBV3-2) and J usage is TRBJ2-5; TRBD2 is a possible D gene (7 bases). Germline-derived CDR1 and CDR2 are LGHDT and YNNKEL (reference sequence). The CDR3 runs 14 residues. Trimming took 5 bases from V and 5 from J, leaving 15 bases between them. The CDR3 sequence: CASSSKGGGETQYF. Written as DNA, the CDR3 is TGTGCCAGCAGCTCCAAAGGGGGAGGGGAGACCCAGTACTTC.

The genes are TRBV7-2 and TRBJ1-3; D is possibly TRBD1 (5 bases). The CDR3 length is 14 residues. Germline V lookup: CDR1 SGHTA, CDR2 FQGNSA. The ends were cut back, 5 bases at V and 2 bases at J, with 10 bases in the middle. The CDR3 DNA follows: TGTGCCAGCAGCCAGGACACCACTGGAAACACCATATATTTT. This encodes CASSQDTTGNTIYF.

This clone came up many times. The genes are TRBV6-4 and TRBJ2-6; D remains unclear. Germline V gives CDR1 MRHNA, CDR2 SNTAGT. The CDR3 contains 15 residues. V lost 0 bases and J lost 0, with 3 bases in between. The CDR3 nucleotides are TGTGCCAGCAGTGACTCCAGCTCTGGGGCCAACGTCCTGACTTTC. Residues: CASSDSSSGANVLTF.